The next 15 T cell receptor beta chains were all read from a single sample in a study of graft-versus-host responses after intestinal transplantation. The assay was immunoSEQ multiplex PCR, and TCRdb's table has in-frame clones only and misses some. In the table there are tens of thousands of clones, almost 95% of which are singletons. Their target antigens are unknown. The sample in question was unstimulated CD4+ T cells sorted from spleen or lymph node cells, obtained before transplant. The receptors derive from a human donor who was the organ donor for an intestinal transplant.

The chain combines TRBV27 with TRBJ1-2, with 8 bases identical to TRBD1. Trimming cost V 4 bases and J 4 bases; bases outside gene matches: 8. CDR1 is MNHEY, CDR2 SMNVEV, per germline (reference sequence). The CDR3 runs 15 residues. CDR3 nucleotide sequence: TGTGCCAGCAGTTCCCGTCAGGGGGCTAGCTATGGCTACACCTTC. This codes for CASSSRQGASYGYTF.

This chain connects TRBV6-1 to TRBJ1-2, with D hard to call. With 7 bases removed from V and 8 bases from J, the gap between germline ends came to 20 bases. CDR1 is MNHNS and CDR2 is SASEGT in the germline V gene. This CDR3 is 14 amino acids long. The DNA of the CDR3 is TGTGCCAGCAACCCACTACAGAGATCCCAGGGCTACACCTTC. Its translation: CASNPLQRSQGYTF.

V usage is TRBV7-2 and J usage is TRBJ2-1; TRBD1 is a possible D gene (6 bases). This CDR3 is built from 14 residues. Looked up from germline, CDR1 is SGHTA and CDR2 is FQGNSA. V was clipped by 1 base and J by 2 bases, with 6 bases between them. CDR3 in DNA: TGTGCCAGCAGCTTAGGGACAGCCTACAATGAGCAGTTCTTC. Amino acids: CASSLGTAYNEQFF.

The chain combines TRBV5-1 with TRBJ1-1, with D tentatively TRBD1 (6 bases). Trimming took off 3 bases at V and 1 base at J, with 10 bases between the two ends. From germline, CDR1 is SGHRS and CDR2 YFSETQ. This CDR3 contains 14 residues. The CDR3 DNA reads TGCGCCAGCAGCTGGCAGGGGAGGAACACTGAAGCTTTCTTT. Its protein product is CASSWQGRNTEAFF. The full variable domain, completed using reference TRBV5-1 and TRBJ1-1, is KAGVTQTPRYLIKTRGQQVTLSCSPISGHRSVSWYQQTPGQGLQFLFEYFSETQRNKGNFPGRFSGRQFSNSRSEMNVSTLELGDSALYLCASSWQGRNTEAFFGQGTRLTVV.

This clone has only one observation. The V call is TRBV6-5, the J call TRBJ2-5; perhaps D is TRBD1 or TRBD2 (5 bases each). Germline V gene sequence: CDR1 MNHEY, CDR2 SVGAGI. The CDR3 is 14 amino acids. V dropped 2 bases and J dropped 7 bases, with 14 bases sitting between them. The CDR3 here is CASSYVGPRGTQYF. The CDR3, as DNA: TGTGCCAGCAGTTACGTGGGACCCAGAGGGACCCAGTACTTC.

The chain uses TRBV7-3 and TRBJ2-2, with D possibly called TRBD1 or TRBD2 (5 bases each). From germline, CDR1 is SGHTA and CDR2 FQGTGA. The CDR3 is made up of 16 amino acids. Trimming pared 6 bases from V and 1 base from J, leaving 15 bases between. CDR3 residues: CASSRTGTVNTGELFF. The CDR3 region has the DNA TGTGCCAGCAGTCGCACCGGGACGGTGAACACCGGGGAGCTGTTTTTT. The full variable domain, with the rest looked up from reference TRBV7-3 and TRBJ2-2, is GAGVSQTPSNKVTEKGKYVELRCDPISGHTALYWYRQSLGQGPEFLIYFQGTGAADDSGLPNDRFFAVRPEGSVSTLKIQRTERGDSAVYLCASSRTGTVNTGELFFGEGSRLTVL.

V is TRBV4-1 and J is TRBJ1-4; perhaps TRBD1 as D (5 bases). Germline CDR1 MGHRA, CDR2 YSYEKL. There are 15 residues in the CDR3. V lost 0 bases to trimming and J lost 8 bases, with 13 bases between them. CDR3 sequence (DNA): TGCGCCAGCAGCCAAGATTCAGGGTTAGGCGAAAAACTGTTTTTT. Its translation is CASSQDSGLGEKLFF.

The chain couples TRBV7-6 to TRBJ1-2, with 8 bases identical to TRBD1. V shed 3 bases, J shed 4 bases, and the junction held 7 bases outside the gene matches. The CDR3 consists of 15 residues. Germline V gives CDR1 SGHVS, CDR2 FNYEAQ. The CDR3 protein is CASSFFAQGGYGYTF. The CDR3 DNA is TGTGCCAGCAGCTTTTTTGCACAGGGGGGCTATGGCTACACCTTC.

The CDR3 DNA reads TGTGCCAGCAGCTTGGGGCAGGGGGCTGTCTATGGCTACACCTTC. Translated, it gives CASSLGQGAVYGYTF. The J gene is TRBJ1-2, the V gene TRBV13, with 8 bases aligning to TRBD1. The V segment lost 3 bases and the J segment 4 bases; nucleotides outside the gene matches: 7. CDR1 PRHDT and CDR2 FYEKMQ come from the germline V gene (reference sequence). The CDR3 has 15 residues. The whole variable domain, remainder taken from reference TRBV13 and TRBJ1-2, is AAGVIQSPRHLIKEKRETATLKCYPIPRHDTVYWYQQGPGQDPQFLISFYEKMQSDKGSIPDRFSAQQFSDYHSELNMSSLELGDSALYFCASSLGQGAVYGYTFGSGTRLTVV.

This chain joins TRBV7-2 and TRBJ2-1; D gene uncertain. Germline assignment: CDR1 SGHTA and CDR2 FQGNSA. The CDR3 has 13 residues. Deletions cut 6 bases from V and 0 bases from J, with 6 bases between. CDR3 loop: CASRVSSYNEQFF. CDR3 DNA sequence: TGTGCCAGCAGAGTAAGCTCCTACAATGAGCAGTTCTTC.

As DNA, the CDR3 is TGTGCCAGCAGCTTAGGTGGGGCAGCGTCCTACGAGCAGTACTTC. It is translated as CASSLGGAASYEQYF. The rearrangement uses TRBV7-6 and TRBJ2-7; a possible D gene is TRBD1 (5 bases). This CDR3 spans 15 amino acids. V lost 1 base and J lost 1, with 11 bases in between. Germline loops: CDR1 SGHVS, CDR2 FNYEAQ.

The chain is built from TRBV7-9 and TRBJ2-5; D unclear. Near its end, the DNA agrees better with TRBJ2-7, so the J call may be wrong. The CDR3 runs to 15 residues. Looked up from germline, CDR1 is SEHNR and CDR2 is FQNEAQ (reference sequence). CDR3 sequence reads: CASSFRGLHSYEQYF. The CDR3 nucleotides read TGTGCCAGCAGCTTCAGAGGCCTCCACTCCTACGAGCAGTACTTC.

The rearrangement uses TRBV5-1 and TRBJ2-1; the match to TRBD2 covers 14 bases. Germline CDR1 SGHRS, CDR2 YFSETQ. This CDR3 is 14 amino acids long. The V gene end was trimmed by 4 bases and the J gene end by 10 bases; junction bases not matched to a gene: 4. CDR3 in DNA: TGCGCCAGCAGCCAGACTAGCGGGGGGGCAGAGCAGTTCTTC. Protein product: CASSQTSGGAEQFF.

This chain connects TRBV7-9 to TRBJ2-2; 10 positions match TRBD2. From germline, CDR1 is SEHNR and CDR2 FQNEAQ (reference sequence). This CDR3 has 17 amino acids. Trimming cost V 5 bases and J 2 bases; bases outside gene matches: 8. DNA for the CDR3: TGTGCCAGCAGCCCTAAAGGACTAGCGGCAAACACCGGGGAGCTGTTTTTT. Protein: CASSPKGLAANTGELFF.

This chain uses TRBV19 with TRBJ2-6; maybe TRBD1 (5 bases). The CDR3 is made up of 13 amino acids. CDR1 LNHDA and CDR2 SQIVND come from the germline V gene (reference sequence). Trimming cost V 5 bases and J 5 bases, with 7 bases left between them. The CDR3 DNA reads as TGTGCCAGTAGTGCGGACAGGGCCAACGTCCTGACTTTC. This encodes CASSADRANVLTF.